This T cell receptor (beta chain) emerged from a study of OX40 agonist ivuxolimab in advanced cancers. Study-wide background: The patients' treatment was ivuxolimab, an agonistic anti-OX40 (CD134) antibody. Hepatocellular carcinoma, melanoma, renal cell or head and neck cancer affected the dose-escalation patients. Partial responses occurred in Three dose-escalation patients, one with hepatocellular carcinoma and two with cutaneous melanoma.

This CDR3 spans 17 amino acids. This table comes from immunoSEQ multiplex PCR, and its TCRdb copy is limited to in-frame clones, with some not included. The data hold 45,000 to 50,000 clones, with roughly 90% observed a single time. The chain couples TRBV21-1 to TRBJ1-2. TRBV21-1 constitutes a pseudogene. The source of this sequence is an adult with an advanced solid tumor such as melanoma, head and neck, liver or kidney cancer. The material was CD4+ or CD8+ T cells sorted from blood, obtained in a trial of the OX40 agonist ivuxolimab. As DNA, the CDR3 is TGTGCCAGCAGCAATACCCCCTGCGTCCGGGAAGACTATGGCTACACCTTC. Its protein is CASSNTPCVREDYGYTF.